This T cell receptor beta chain was recorded in a study of blood T cell repertoires in COVID-19. Study as a whole: Researchers got acute and convalescent COVID-19 samples from the United States, Italy and Spain. Nucleic acid was either cDNA or gDNA, and it came from T cells, B-cell-depleted T cells, or PBMCs.

Original analysis: Reference gene primer amplification in the assay estimated nucleated cell counts. Sequenced by immunoSEQ multiplex PCR; TCRdb stores in-frame clones only, minus some. The V and J calls and clone size come from that table; D and trimming were worked out from the DNA. The table records 44,000 or so clones, around 85% of them present only once. Regarding this clone: The junction does not match germline at one end; this may be a read error.

This CDR3 is 13 amino acids long. The TCR comes from a man between 45 and 60 years old with active COVID-19. The chain links TRBV12-3 or TRBV12-4 to TRBJ2-4; TRBD2 matches at 15 bases. The sequencing input was peripheral blood. CDR3 sequence (DNA): TGTGCCAGCAGCTTGGGACTAGCGGGGGGATGGCACTTC. Amino acid sequence: CASSLGLAGGWHF.